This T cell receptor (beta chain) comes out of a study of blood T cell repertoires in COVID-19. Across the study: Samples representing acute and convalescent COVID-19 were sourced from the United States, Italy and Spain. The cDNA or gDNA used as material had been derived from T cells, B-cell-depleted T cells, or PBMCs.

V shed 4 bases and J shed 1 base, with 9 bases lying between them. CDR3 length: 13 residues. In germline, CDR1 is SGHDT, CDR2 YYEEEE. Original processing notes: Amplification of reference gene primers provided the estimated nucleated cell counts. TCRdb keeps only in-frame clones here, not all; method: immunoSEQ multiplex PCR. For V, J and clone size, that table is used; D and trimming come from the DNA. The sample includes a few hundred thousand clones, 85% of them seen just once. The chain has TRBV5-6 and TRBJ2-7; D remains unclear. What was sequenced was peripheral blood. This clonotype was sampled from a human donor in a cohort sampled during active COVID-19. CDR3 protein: CASSPTLSYEQYF. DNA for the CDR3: TGTGCCAGCAGCCCGACTTTGTCCTACGAGCAGTACTTC.